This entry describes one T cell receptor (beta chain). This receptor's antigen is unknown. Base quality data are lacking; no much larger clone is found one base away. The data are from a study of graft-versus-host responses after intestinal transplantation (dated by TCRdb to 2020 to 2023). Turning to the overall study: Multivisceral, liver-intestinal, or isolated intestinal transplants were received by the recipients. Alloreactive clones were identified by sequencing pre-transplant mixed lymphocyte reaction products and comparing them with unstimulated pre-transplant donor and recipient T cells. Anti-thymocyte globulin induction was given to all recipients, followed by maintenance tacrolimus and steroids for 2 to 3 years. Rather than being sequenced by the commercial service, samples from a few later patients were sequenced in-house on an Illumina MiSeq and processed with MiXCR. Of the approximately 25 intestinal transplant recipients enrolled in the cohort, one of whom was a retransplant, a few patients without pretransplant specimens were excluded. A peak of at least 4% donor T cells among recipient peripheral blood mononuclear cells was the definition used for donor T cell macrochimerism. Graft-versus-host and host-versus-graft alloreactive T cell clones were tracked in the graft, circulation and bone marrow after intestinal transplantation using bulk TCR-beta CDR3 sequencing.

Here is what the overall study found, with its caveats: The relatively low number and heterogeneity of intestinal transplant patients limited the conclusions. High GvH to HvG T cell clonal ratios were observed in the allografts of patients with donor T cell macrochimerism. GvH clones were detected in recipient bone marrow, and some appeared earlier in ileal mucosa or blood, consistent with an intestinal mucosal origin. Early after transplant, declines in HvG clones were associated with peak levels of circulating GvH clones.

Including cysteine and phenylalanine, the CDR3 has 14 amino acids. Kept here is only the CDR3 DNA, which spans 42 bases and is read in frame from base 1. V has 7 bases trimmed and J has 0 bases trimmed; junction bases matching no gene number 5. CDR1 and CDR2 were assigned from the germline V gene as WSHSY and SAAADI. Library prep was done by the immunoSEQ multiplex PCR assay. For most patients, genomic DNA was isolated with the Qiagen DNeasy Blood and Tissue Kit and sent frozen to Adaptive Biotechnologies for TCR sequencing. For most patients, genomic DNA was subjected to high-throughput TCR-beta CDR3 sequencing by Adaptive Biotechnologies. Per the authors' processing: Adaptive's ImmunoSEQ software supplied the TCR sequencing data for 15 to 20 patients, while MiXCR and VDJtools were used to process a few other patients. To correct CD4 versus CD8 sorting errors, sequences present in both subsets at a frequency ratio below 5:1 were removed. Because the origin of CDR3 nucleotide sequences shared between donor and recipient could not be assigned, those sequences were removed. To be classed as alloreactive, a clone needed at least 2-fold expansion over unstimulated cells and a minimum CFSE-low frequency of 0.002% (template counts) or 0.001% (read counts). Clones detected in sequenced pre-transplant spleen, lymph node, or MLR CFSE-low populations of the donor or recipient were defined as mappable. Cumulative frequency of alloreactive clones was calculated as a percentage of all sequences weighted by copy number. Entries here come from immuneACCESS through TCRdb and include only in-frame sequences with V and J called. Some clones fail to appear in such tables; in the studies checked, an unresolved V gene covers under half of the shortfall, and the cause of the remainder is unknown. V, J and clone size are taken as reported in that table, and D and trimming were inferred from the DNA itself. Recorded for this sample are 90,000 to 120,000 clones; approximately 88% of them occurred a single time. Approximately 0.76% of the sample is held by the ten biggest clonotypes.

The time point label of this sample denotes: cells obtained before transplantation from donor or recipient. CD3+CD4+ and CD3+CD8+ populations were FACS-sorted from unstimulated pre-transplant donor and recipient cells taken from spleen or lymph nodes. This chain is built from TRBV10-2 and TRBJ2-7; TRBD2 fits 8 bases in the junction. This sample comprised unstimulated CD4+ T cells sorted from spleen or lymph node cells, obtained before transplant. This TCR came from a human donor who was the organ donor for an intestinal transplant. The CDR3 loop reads CASMGREVSYEQYF. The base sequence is TGCGCCAGCATGGGGCGGGAGGTCTCCTACGAGCAGTACTTC.